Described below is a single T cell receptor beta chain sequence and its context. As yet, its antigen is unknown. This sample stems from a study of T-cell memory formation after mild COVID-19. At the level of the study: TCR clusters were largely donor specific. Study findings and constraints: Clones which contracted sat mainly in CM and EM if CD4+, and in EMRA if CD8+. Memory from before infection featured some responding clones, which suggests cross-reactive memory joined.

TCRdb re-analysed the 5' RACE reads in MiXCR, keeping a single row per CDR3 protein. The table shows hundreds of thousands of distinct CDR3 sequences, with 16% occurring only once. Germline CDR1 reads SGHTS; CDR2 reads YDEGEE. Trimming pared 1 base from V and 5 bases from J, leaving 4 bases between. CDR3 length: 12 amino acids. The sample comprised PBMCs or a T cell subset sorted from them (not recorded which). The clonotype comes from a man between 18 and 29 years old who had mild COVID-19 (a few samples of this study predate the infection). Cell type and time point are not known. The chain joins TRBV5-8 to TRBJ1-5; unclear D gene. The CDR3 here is CASSLYHQPQHF. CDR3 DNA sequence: TGTGCCAGCAGCTTGTACCATCAGCCCCAGCATTTT.